The rows below give T cell receptor beta chains drawn from one sample of a study of tumor and adjacent non-tumor tissue in lung cancer. Via MiXCR, TCRdb re-called the multiplex PCR reads, giving one row per CDR3 protein. The sample has some 90,000 distinct CDR3 sequences; approximately 57% are singletons. Sample: lung tumor tissue. Source of these receptors: a man aged 70 or older with non-small cell lung cancer. CDR3s include the opening cysteine and the closing phenylalanine or tryptophan. Fields, in order: V gene, J gene, CDR3 protein.

V gene: TRBV11-2
J gene: TRBJ2-2
CDR3 protein: CASSPTIYTGELFF

V gene: TRBV11-2
J gene: TRBJ2-7
CDR3 protein: CANTSPSREQYF

V gene: TRBV20-1
J gene: TRBJ2-7
CDR3 protein: CSWWGQQSSYDQYF

V gene: TRBV20-1
J gene: TRBJ2-5
CDR3 protein: CSASSRQQETQYF

V gene: TRBV5-5
J gene: TRBJ1-2
CDR3 protein: CATSTLVGVYTF

V gene: TRBV20-1
J gene: TRBJ2-1
CDR3 protein: CSARGVRLAGIYEQFF

V gene: TRBV11-2
J gene: TRBJ2-1
CDR3 protein: CASSPSGSYYSEQFF

V gene: TRBV6-1
J gene: TRBJ1-2
CDR3 protein: CASSAGGPDYGYTF

V gene: TRBV5-1
J gene: TRBJ2-5
CDR3 protein: CASSFSGTAGETQYF

V gene: TRBV7-2
J gene: TRBJ2-3
CDR3 protein: CASSIEGRQDTQYF

V gene: TRBV5-1
J gene: TRBJ1-6
CDR3 protein: CASQTDRANSPLHF

V gene: TRBV11-3
J gene: TRBJ2-1
CDR3 protein: CTSSLDRGTSNEQLF

V gene: TRBV30
J gene: TRBJ1-1
CDR3 protein: CAWSVLGGLRRDTEAFF

V gene: TRBV6-5
J gene: TRBJ2-1
CDR3 protein: CASRDQSGGRDNEQFF

V gene: TRBV20-1
J gene: TRBJ1-6
CDR3 protein: CSARRGTGDNSPLHF

V gene: TRBV13
J gene: TRBJ2-1
CDR3 protein: CASSLLAGLNGQFF

V gene: TRBV11-1
J gene: TRBJ1-1
CDR3 protein: CTSSFNQVNTEAFF

V gene: TRBV7-8
J gene: TRBJ1-5
CDR3 protein: CASSSTGSDGYSNQPQHF

V gene: TRBV5-4
J gene: TRBJ2-1
CDR3 protein: CATHPGGGSYNEQFF

V gene: TRBV20-1
J gene: TRBJ2-3
CDR3 protein: CSARRSADTQYF

V gene: TRBV4-2
J gene: TRBJ2-5
CDR3 protein: CVSSIGGRETQYF

V gene: TRBV12-5
J gene: TRBJ2-1
CDR3 protein: CASGFVTDRSSYNEQFF

V gene: TRBV6-1
J gene: TRBJ1-3
CDR3 protein: CASTTLGGCGNTIYF

V gene: TRBV11-1
J gene: TRBJ2-2
CDR3 protein: CASSLNRGRGELFF

V gene: TRBV6-5
J gene: TRBJ1-5
CDR3 protein: CASSYSSNGQPQHF

V gene: TRBV6-6
J gene: TRBJ2-5
CDR3 protein: CASSYRQVETQYF

V gene: TRBV11-2
J gene: TRBJ2-3
CDR3 protein: CASSLGRTSGRCTDTQYF

V gene: TRBV5-1
J gene: TRBJ2-2
CDR3 protein: CASSPTTVQTNTGELFF

V gene: TRBV20-1
J gene: TRBJ2-7
CDR3 protein: CSAMTSGSHYEQYF

V gene: TRBV28
J gene: TRBJ2-1
CDR3 protein: CACSLGDRDNEQFF

V gene: TRBV28
J gene: TRBJ1-1
CDR3 protein: CASSFMTAEAFF

V gene: TRBV9
J gene: TRBJ1-3
CDR3 protein: CASSVNSPSGNTIYF

V gene: TRBV12-3/TRBV12-4
J gene: TRBJ2-2
CDR3 protein: CASRSSGRATAGELFF

V gene: TRBV6-1
J gene: TRBJ1-1
CDR3 protein: CASTLERGMSAFF

V gene: TRBV12-5
J gene: TRBJ1-5
CDR3 protein: CASGLVGGQPQHF

V gene: TRBV5-6
J gene: TRBJ2-1
CDR3 protein: CASSSPWRLREGHNEQFF

V gene: TRBV5-4
J gene: TRBJ2-5
CDR3 protein: CASSLGVTGSSKTQYF

V gene: TRBV6-2/TRBV6-3
J gene: TRBJ1-3
CDR3 protein: CASSRAWDAYSGNTIYF

V gene: TRBV6-1
J gene: TRBJ1-6
CDR3 protein: CASSEEVVYNSLLHF

V gene: TRBV10-3
J gene: TRBJ2-3
CDR3 protein: CTISLGLNTDTQYF

V gene: TRBV11-3
J gene: .
CDR3 protein: CASSLNPGQGYEQYF

V gene: TRBV6-1
J gene: TRBJ1-5
CDR3 protein: CACRAQGLGPQHF

V gene: TRBV12-5
J gene: TRBJ2-7
CDR3 protein: CASGLGAGGHEQYF

V gene: TRBV18
J gene: TRBJ1-6
CDR3 protein: CASSRDLETSPLHF

V gene: TRBV6-1
J gene: TRBJ2-7
CDR3 protein: CASSLVRGYEQYF

V gene: TRBV6-1
J gene: TRBJ2-7
CDR3 protein: CVSLRPGGSDEQYF

V gene: TRBV11-2
J gene: TRBJ2-1
CDR3 protein: CAGAPAVVGGQFF

V gene: TRBV29-1
J gene: TRBJ1-1
CDR3 protein: CGAGTSEPFF

V gene: TRBV5-1
J gene: TRBJ1-1
CDR3 protein: CASILGTKAFF

V gene: TRBV5-1
J gene: TRBJ2-1
CDR3 protein: CASSIRTGENEQFF

V gene: TRBV6-1
J gene: TRBJ2-1
CDR3 protein: CATGGSNNERFF

V gene: TRBV10-2
J gene: TRBJ2-3
CDR3 protein: CASSASADTQYF

V gene: TRBV7-9
J gene: TRBJ1-4
CDR3 protein: CASSLAPHNEKLFF

V gene: TRBV24-1
J gene: TRBJ2-1
CDR3 protein: CATSAPTGSSYNEQLF

V gene: TRBV29-1
J gene: TRBJ2-7
CDR3 protein: CSIEPHGGEQYF

V gene: TRBV6-6
J gene: TRBJ1-5
CDR3 protein: CASSGRQRVRNQPQHF

V gene: TRBV4-1
J gene: TRBJ2-2
CDR3 protein: CVSSPRDHFVNTGGLFF